This is a list of T cell receptor beta chains from one sample in a study of Ad26.COV2.S vaccination and SARS-CoV-2 variants. The assay was immunoSEQ multiplex PCR, and TCRdb's table has in-frame clones only and misses some. The sample shows under 300,000 clones, 87% of them seen only once. Sample: peripheral blood, taken in a trial of Ad26.COV2.S vaccine versus placebo. These receptors were taken from a person between 18 and 59 years old who received the Ad26.COV2.S COVID-19 vaccine or a placebo. Each CDR3 is given with its conserved first and last residue. Fields, in order: clone size, J gene, CDR3 length, V gene, D gene, CDR3 DNA, CDR3 protein. A D gene is named only where the DNA matches it firmly. Expanded clones get a size class; other rows say once, few or many, or leave the size out.

few | TRBJ1-2 | 13 | TRBV19 | - | TGTGCCAGTAGTATCCCCGGTGTTTATGGCTACACCTTC | CASSIPGVYGYTF
- | TRBJ2-5 | 15 | TRBV5-1 | TRBD2 | TGCGCCAGCAGCTTGGCCCGGGGGGGTCAAGAGACCCAGTACTTC | CASSLARGGQETQYF
- | TRBJ1-4 | 15 | TRBV4-2 | TRBD1 | TGTGCCAGCAGCCAAGACCCGGCAGGGGGTGAAAAACTGTTTTTT | CASSQDPAGGEKLFF
- | TRBJ2-6 | 14 | TRBV27 | - | TGTGCCAGCAATTTGAAAGCTGGGGCCAACGTCCTGACTTTC | CASNLKAGANVLTF
- | TRBJ1-2 | 12 | TRBV25-1 | - | TGTGCCAGCAGTAGTCAGGAGGCTGGCTACACCTTC | CASSSQEAGYTF
few | TRBJ1-5 | 14 | TRBV6-2/TRBV6-3 | TRBD1 | TGTGCCAGCAGCCCAAACAGGGGCGGTCGGCCCCAGCATTTT | CASSPNRGGRPQHF
- | TRBJ1-3 | 15 | TRBV19 | TRBD1 | TGTGCCAGCTCCAGAGACAGGGGCTCTGGAAACACCATATATTTT | CASSRDRGSGNTIYF
- | TRBJ2-1 | 19 | TRBV5-4 | TRBD2 | TGTGCCAGCAGCCCGGGACAGGCGCTAGCGGGGGCCGTTTTTAATGAGCAGTTCTTC | CASSPGQALAGAVFNEQFF
- | TRBJ2-1 | 12 | TRBV10-2 | - | TGCTCCGCGCGGGGACCCTACAATGAGCAGTTCTTC | CSARGPYNEQFF
- | TRBJ2-3 | 16 | TRBV2 | - | TGTGCCAGCAGTGACACCCCGGGGGCTGGCACAGATACGCAGTATTTT | CASSDTPGAGTDTQYF
- | TRBJ1-4 | 13 | TRBV6-5 | - | TGTGCCAGCAGTTACGGTCCGGGGGGCGGACTGTTTTTT | CASSYGPGGGLFF
- | TRBJ2-6 | 15 | TRBV6-4 | - | TGTGCCAGCAGTAGAACCGGGACTGGGGCCAACGTCCTGACTTTC | CASSRTGTGANVLTF
- | TRBJ2-3 | 16 | TRBV5-1 | - | TGCGCCAGCAGCTTGGGGGGTTCAGGGAGATCAGATACGCAGTATTTT | CASSLGGSGRSDTQYF
- | TRBJ2-1 | 13 | TRBV24-1 | TRBD2 | TGTGCCACCAGTGGGGCGGGAGGGGTTGAGCAGTTCTTC | CATSGAGGVEQFF
- | TRBJ1-5 | 17 | TRBV24-1 | - | TGTGCCACCAGTGACCCTCAGACATCGAGGGGAAATCAGCCCCAGCATTTT | CATSDPQTSRGNQPQHF
few | TRBJ1-2 | 15 | TRBV6-6 | TRBD1 | TGTGCCAGCAGCCACTTGACAGGGGGGAACTATGGCTACACCTTC | CASSHLTGGNYGYTF
- | TRBJ1-3 | 18 | TRBV3-1/TRBV3-2 | TRBD1 | TGTGCCAGCAGCTCCCCGGACAGGAGCTATTTCTCTGGAAACACCATATATTTT | CASSSPDRSYFSGNTIYF
- | TRBJ1-2 | 15 | TRBV4-3 | - | TGCGCCAGCAGCCAAATCTGGGGCGGTAACTATGGCTACACCTTC | CASSQIWGGNYGYTF
- | TRBJ1-2 | 14 | TRBV6-5 | - | TGTGCCAGCCGTTTAGGCCCGCGGGGTGGAGGCTACACCTTC | CASRLGPRGGGYTF
- | TRBJ2-2 | 17 | TRBV5-5 | TRBD2 | TGTGCCAGCAGCTTTATAGCGGGGGGGCATTCCCCCGGGGAGCTGTTTTTT | CASSFIAGGHSPGELFF
- | TRBJ2-1 | 15 | TRBV6-6 | - | TGTGCCAGCAGTTCTCGGGACCCCGGGAAGAATGAGCAGTTCTTC | CASSSRDPGKNEQFF
- | TRBJ1-3 | 16 | TRBV18 | - | TGTGCCAGCTCACCTTTTCGGACGGACTCTGGAAACACCATATATTTT | CASSPFRTDSGNTIYF
- | TRBJ1-1 | 16 | TRBV6-2/TRBV6-3 | - | TGTGCCAGCAGTTACTTGCCGACAGTAACCTACACTGAAGCTTTCTTT | CASSYLPTVTYTEAFF
- | TRBJ2-1 | 15 | TRBV19 | - | TGTGCCAGTAGTATCTTCGGACAGATATACAATGAGCAGTTCTTC | CASSIFGQIYNEQFF
- | TRBJ2-3 | 16 | TRBV3-1/TRBV3-2 | TRBD2 | TGTGCCAGCAGCCAAGATTGCGGGAGTGTTACAGATACGCAGTATTTT | CASSQDCGSVTDTQYF